These 11 T cell receptor beta chains were sequenced from one sample in a study of T cell repertoires in cytomegalovirus infection. TCRdb reprocessed the reads with MiXCR, giving one entry per CDR3 protein. Of hundreds of thousands of distinct CDR3 sequences listed, 35% were seen once; the top ten hold 2.5% to 3.5%. The sample comprised PBMCs. The receptors were sampled from a human donor in good health (CMV status not recorded). Some clones in this sample may be carry-over from other donors' samples.

The rearrangement uses TRBV11-2 and TRBJ1-2; D perhaps matches TRBD1 (6 bases). CDR3 size: 16 residues. Germline values: CDR1 SGHAT, CDR2 FQNNGV. Trimming shortened V by 1 base and J by 6 bases, and 18 bases separated the two germline ends. CDR3 amino acids: CASSLGISGAPHGYTF. The CDR3 bases are TGTGCCAGCAGCTTAGGAATTTCGGGGGCCCCCCATGGCTACACCTTC.

CDR3 sequence (DNA): TGCAGTGCAATGGCCGGGGCGGATGAAAAACTGTTTTTT. This gives the protein CSAMAGADEKLFF. This rearrangement joins TRBV20-1 to TRBJ1-4, with a tentative D call TRBD1 (5 bases). Deletions cut 6 bases from V and 6 bases from J, with 14 bases between. The CDR3 totals 13 residues. Germline lookup yields CDR1 DFQATT and CDR2 SNEGSKA (reference sequence).

This clonotype was seen only a few times. The CDR3 loop reads CASQEIFNTEAFF. CDR3 nucleotide sequence: TGTGCCAGCCAAGAGATTTTTAACACTGAAGCTTTCTTT. The V gene is TRBV19, the J gene TRBJ1-1; D ambiguous. CDR1 LNHDA and CDR2 SQIVND come from the germline V gene (reference sequence). This CDR3 is 13 amino acids long. The V gene lost 9 bases and the J gene lost 2 bases, with 13 bases spanning the gap.

The chain recombines TRBV28 with TRBJ1-5, with D possibly matching TRBD1 (5 bases). Trimming left V 6 bases short and J 3 bases short, with 15 bases between. This CDR3 comprises 15 residues. Germline CDR1 reads MDHEN; CDR2 reads SYDVKM. CDR3 sequence reads: CASRSGRGDNQPQHF. The CDR3 DNA follows: TGTGCCAGCAGATCGGGGAGGGGAGACAATCAGCCCCAGCATTTT.

Ten or more counts support this clonotype. The V call is TRBV7-2, the J call TRBJ2-1; D might be TRBD2 (5 bases). Per germline, CDR1 SGHTA and CDR2 FQGNSA. The CDR3 covers 13 residues. V lost 0 bases to trimming and J lost 8 bases, with 8 bases between them. The CDR3 sequence is CASSLAGLDEQFF. CDR3 coding DNA: TGTGCCAGCAGCTTAGCTGGACTCGATGAGCAGTTCTTC.

A remark on this clonotype: The junction and the germline gene differ at one end; a read error may be behind it. The V and J genes are TRBV4-1 and TRBJ2-1, with D maybe TRBD2 (6 bases). Germline CDR1 MGHRA, CDR2 YSYEKL. This CDR3 contains 13 residues. CDR3: CASSQYMEGEQFF. CDR3 coding DNA: TGTGCCAGCAGCCAGTATATGGAGGGTGAGCAGTTCTTC.

A remark on this clonotype: The junction departs from germline at one end; a sequencing error may be responsible. The chain links TRBV28 to TRBJ1-3; the D is unclear. Per the germline V gene, CDR1 is MDHEN and CDR2 is SYDVKM. This CDR3 spans 12 amino acids. CDR3 sequence (DNA): TGTGCCAGCAGTTTACGGGGAAACAACATATATTTT. This sequence encodes CASSLRGNNIYF.

This clonotype was detected only a few times. One junction end does not reproduce the germline sequence, and a read error may be involved. The rearrangement uses TRBV12-3 or TRBV12-4 and TRBJ2-2; tentative D call: TRBD1 (6 bases). The CDR3 consists of 17 residues. CDR3 DNA sequence: TGTGCCAGCAGCTTAGGGGGTGGCAGGGTGAACACCGGGGAGCTGTTTTTT. This sequence encodes CASSLGGGRVNTGELFF.

The rearrangement joins TRBV29-1 to TRBJ1-4; no clear D. Germline values: CDR1 SQVTM, CDR2 ANQGSEA. The ends were cut back, 7 bases at V and 8 bases at J, with 14 bases in the middle. The CDR3 has 12 residues. In nucleotides, the CDR3 is TGCAGCGCCCTAAGTAATACCGAAAAACTGTTTTTT. Encoded protein: CSALSNTEKLFF.

This clonotype showed up many times. This sequence joins TRBV7-2 and TRBJ1-3; no clear D gene. Per germline, CDR1 SGHTA and CDR2 FQGNSA. This CDR3 spans 12 amino acids. V gave up 4 bases and J gave up 5 bases, with 6 bases separating them. The DNA of the CDR3 is TGTGCCAGCAGCTCTACGAGAAACACCATATATTTT. Translated, it gives CASSSTRNTIYF.

Comments on this clonotype: One junction end does not reproduce the germline sequence, and a read error may be involved. The chain carries TRBV7-9 and TRBJ1-3, with TRBD1 identical over 9 bases. Looked up from germline, CDR1 is SEHNR and CDR2 is FQNEAQ (reference sequence). The CDR3 totals 15 residues. CDR3 amino acids: CSSRGTGSSGNTIYF. CDR3 nucleotide sequence: TGTTCCAGCAGGGGGACAGGGTCGTCGGGAAACACCATATATTTT.